Listed below are T cell receptor beta chains from one sample, sequenced in a study of T cells in Graves' hyperthyroidism and ophthalmopathy. TCRdb redid the calling of the multiplex PCR reads with MiXCR, one entry per CDR3 protein. The sample has a few hundred thousand distinct CDR3 sequences; approximately 14% are singletons. Sequenced material: blood. Source of these receptors: a woman between 18 and 29 years old with Graves' hyperthyroidism. Each CDR3 is given without its conserved first and last residue. Each record gives: CDR3 protein, CDR3 length, J gene, V gene.

CDR3 protein: ASSTEQGYTEAF; CDR3 length: 12; J gene: TRBJ1-1; V gene: TRBV14
CDR3 protein: ASRTGLAGGTGELF; CDR3 length: 14; J gene: TRBJ2-2; V gene: TRBV5-6
CDR3 protein: SARDSVRGGQPQH; CDR3 length: 13; J gene: TRBJ1-5; V gene: TRBV20-1
CDR3 protein: ASRSRDRTYEQY; CDR3 length: 12; J gene: TRBJ2-7; V gene: TRBV6-1
CDR3 protein: ASSPIWGPGELF; CDR3 length: 12; J gene: TRBJ2-2; V gene: TRBV11-2
CDR3 protein: ASFAGPSTDTQY; CDR3 length: 12; J gene: TRBJ2-3; V gene: TRBV6-1
CDR3 protein: ASSESNTGELF; CDR3 length: 11; J gene: TRBJ2-2; V gene: TRBV6-1
CDR3 protein: ASSSATDNPYNEQF; CDR3 length: 14; J gene: TRBJ2-1; V gene: TRBV6-2/TRBV6-3
CDR3 protein: ASSLIQSGGLTGELF; CDR3 length: 15; J gene: TRBJ2-2; V gene: TRBV7-9
CDR3 protein: SAPKGTGDETQY; CDR3 length: 12; J gene: TRBJ2-5; V gene: TRBV20-1
CDR3 protein: ASRTGSTEAF; CDR3 length: 10; J gene: TRBJ1-1; V gene: TRBV28
CDR3 protein: ASSQTVGEQY; CDR3 length: 10; J gene: TRBJ2-7; V gene: TRBV14
CDR3 protein: ASSPDGFDQPQH; CDR3 length: 12; J gene: TRBJ1-5; V gene: TRBV7-9
CDR3 protein: ASSGSRKLF; CDR3 length: 9; J gene: TRBJ1-4; V gene: TRBV3-1